The sequence of this TCR beta chain was determined in a study of blood T cell repertoires in COVID-19. Study-wide context: Material from acute and convalescent COVID-19 was sourced from the United States, Italy and Spain. The cDNA or gDNA used as material had been derived from T cells, B-cell-depleted T cells, or PBMCs.

Per germline, CDR1 MNHNS and CDR2 SASEGT. With V trimmed by 2 bases and J by 0 bases, 16 bases remained unmatched. CDR3 length: 22 amino acids. In the original processing: Reference gene primer amplification in the assay estimated nucleated cell counts. The protocol was immunoSEQ multiplex PCR, while the TCRdb copy is restricted to in-frame clones and leaves out a portion. That table gives V, J and clone size, and the DNA gave D and trimming. Of about 21,000 clones detected, around 88% appear once; the ten largest clones hold approximately 20%. The sample comprised peripheral blood. The TCR originated in a man aged 70 or older with active COVID-19. This chain connects TRBV6-1 to TRBJ2-1; the match to TRBD2 covers 13 bases. The CDR3 coding sequence is TGTGCCAGCAGTGAACAACCTTCCGGACTAGCGGGAGTGTGGAGCTCCTACAATGAGCAGTTCTTC. Residues: CASSEQPSGLAGVWSSYNEQFF.